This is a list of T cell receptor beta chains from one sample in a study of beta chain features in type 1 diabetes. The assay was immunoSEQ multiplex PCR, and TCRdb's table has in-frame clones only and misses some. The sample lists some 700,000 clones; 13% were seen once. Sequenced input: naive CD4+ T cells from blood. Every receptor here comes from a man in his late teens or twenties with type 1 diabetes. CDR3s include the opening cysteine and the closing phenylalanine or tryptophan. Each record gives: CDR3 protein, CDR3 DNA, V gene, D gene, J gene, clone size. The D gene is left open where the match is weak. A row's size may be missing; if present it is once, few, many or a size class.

CDR3 protein: CASSLRENTEAFF
CDR3 DNA: TGTGCCAGCAGTTTACGGGAGAACACTGAAGCTTTCTTT
V gene: TRBV27
D gene: NA
J gene: TRBJ1-1
clone size: few

CDR3 protein: CASRDYSNSPLHF
CDR3 DNA: TGTGCCAGCAGGGACTATTCCAATTCACCCCTCCACTTT
V gene: TRBV2
D gene: NA
J gene: TRBJ1-6
clone size: NA

CDR3 protein: CASSELTNSPLHF
CDR3 DNA: TGTGCCAGCAGTGAACTTACCAATTCACCCCTCCACTTT
V gene: TRBV25-1
D gene: NA
J gene: TRBJ1-6
clone size: NA

CDR3 protein: CASSLEVWADGYTF
CDR3 DNA: TGTGCCAGCAGCTTAGAAGTTTGGGCAGATGGCTACACCTTC
V gene: TRBV7-2
D gene: NA
J gene: TRBJ1-2
clone size: NA

CDR3 protein: CASSPSTGTAYGYTF
CDR3 DNA: TGTGCCAGCTCACCGTCCACCGGGACAGCTTATGGCTACACCTTC
V gene: TRBV18
D gene: TRBD1
J gene: TRBJ1-2
clone size: NA

CDR3 protein: CATRRAGNSNQPQHF
CDR3 DNA: TGTGCCACCAGACGGGCAGGTAATAGCAATCAGCCCCAGCATTTT
V gene: TRBV15
D gene: NA
J gene: TRBJ1-5
clone size: NA

CDR3 protein: CASSFSDRQSGANVLTF
CDR3 DNA: TGTGCCAGCAGCTTTTCGGACAGACAGTCTGGGGCCAACGTCCTGACTTTC
V gene: TRBV7-9
D gene: NA
J gene: TRBJ2-6
clone size: few

CDR3 protein: CASSFRGRGSEQYF
CDR3 DNA: TGTGCCAGCAGCTTCAGGGGTCGTGGTTCCGAGCAGTACTTC
V gene: TRBV5-4
D gene: NA
J gene: TRBJ2-7
clone size: NA

CDR3 protein: CASSQSRTSDYEQYF
CDR3 DNA: TGCGCCAGCAGCCAGTCAAGGACTAGCGACTACGAGCAGTACTTC
V gene: TRBV4-1
D gene: TRBD2
J gene: TRBJ2-7
clone size: NA

CDR3 protein: CASSTFLITDTQYF
CDR3 DNA: TGTGCCAGCAGCACATTTCTCATCACAGATACGCAGTATTTT
V gene: TRBV14
D gene: NA
J gene: TRBJ2-3
clone size: NA

CDR3 protein: CSVISYEQYF
CDR3 DNA: TGCAGCGTTATCTCCTACGAGCAGTACTTC
V gene: TRBV29-1
D gene: NA
J gene: TRBJ2-7
clone size: NA

CDR3 protein: CSARVPKNTEAFF
CDR3 DNA: TGCAGCGCCAGGGTTCCTAAGAACACTGAAGCTTTCTTT
V gene: TRBV29-1
D gene: NA
J gene: TRBJ1-1
clone size: NA

CDR3 protein: CASSPGANYGYTF
CDR3 DNA: TGTGCCAGCAGTCCTGGGGCTAACTATGGCTACACCTTC
V gene: TRBV28
D gene: NA
J gene: TRBJ1-2
clone size: NA

CDR3 protein: CASSFKGTGSVYEQFF
CDR3 DNA: TGTGCCAGCAGCTTCAAGGGCACCGGATCTGTATATGAGCAGTTCTTC
V gene: TRBV5-6
D gene: NA
J gene: TRBJ2-1
clone size: NA

CDR3 protein: CASSFGTGSGSPLHF
CDR3 DNA: TGTGCCAGCAGCTTCGGGACAGGGTCGGGGTCACCCCTCCACTTT
V gene: TRBV5-4
D gene: TRBD1
J gene: TRBJ1-6
clone size: few

CDR3 protein: CSVRGSDTGELFF
CDR3 DNA: TGCAGCGTCAGGGGGTCAGACACCGGGGAGCTGTTTTTT
V gene: TRBV29-1
D gene: TRBD1
J gene: TRBJ2-2
clone size: NA

CDR3 protein: CASGGGADWSNQPQHF
CDR3 DNA: TGTGCCAGCGGAGGGGGGGCGGATTGGAGCAATCAGCCCCAGCATTTT
V gene: TRBV19
D gene: NA
J gene: TRBJ1-5
clone size: NA

CDR3 protein: CATSRDRVGGISYEQYF
CDR3 DNA: TGTGCCACCAGCAGAGATCGAGTGGGAGGAATCTCCTACGAGCAGTACTTC
V gene: TRBV15
D gene: NA
J gene: TRBJ2-7
clone size: few

CDR3 protein: CASSEGRLGVGYTF
CDR3 DNA: TGTGCCAGCAGCGAAGGACGTCTTGGGGTGGGCTACACCTTC
V gene: TRBV7-9
D gene: NA
J gene: TRBJ1-2
clone size: few

CDR3 protein: CAWSELRVGSPLHF
CDR3 DNA: TGTGCCTGGAGTGAGTTACGAGTTGGATCACCCCTCCACTTT
V gene: TRBV30
D gene: NA
J gene: TRBJ1-6
clone size: NA

CDR3 protein: CASSQPRLRETQYF
CDR3 DNA: TGCGCCAGCAGCCAGCCCAGGTTGAGGGAGACCCAGTACTTC
V gene: TRBV4-1
D gene: NA
J gene: TRBJ2-5
clone size: few

CDR3 protein: CAISESEDPNEKLFF
CDR3 DNA: TGTGCCATCAGTGAGTCGGAGGATCCTAATGAAAAACTGTTTTTT
V gene: TRBV10-3
D gene: NA
J gene: TRBJ1-4
clone size: few

CDR3 protein: CASSQEGWAGGVGRQYF
CDR3 DNA: TGCGCCAGCAGCCAAGAAGGTTGGGCAGGGGGCGTAGGTAGGCAGTACTTC
V gene: TRBV4-1
D gene: TRBD1
J gene: TRBJ2-7
clone size: NA

CDR3 protein: CAWKVQVHTEAFF
CDR3 DNA: TGTGCCTGGAAAGTTCAGGTGCACACTGAAGCTTTCTTT
V gene: TRBV30
D gene: NA
J gene: TRBJ1-1
clone size: NA

CDR3 protein: CASSSRQANEKLFF
CDR3 DNA: TGTGCCAGCAGCTCCCGACAGGCTAATGAAAAACTGTTTTTT
V gene: TRBV7-9
D gene: NA
J gene: TRBJ1-4
clone size: few

CDR3 protein: CSAQTGDGYTF
CDR3 DNA: TGCAGTGCCCAGACAGGGGATGGCTACACCTTC
V gene: TRBV20-1
D gene: TRBD1
J gene: TRBJ1-2
clone size: few

CDR3 protein: CASSLDLHNEKLFF
CDR3 DNA: TGTGCCAGCAGCTTGGACCTGCATAATGAAAAACTGTTTTTT
V gene: TRBV11-2
D gene: NA
J gene: TRBJ1-4
clone size: few

CDR3 protein: CASKGTQEYNEQFF
CDR3 DNA: TGTGCCAGCAAAGGGACACAGGAATACAATGAGCAGTTCTTC
V gene: TRBV6-5
D gene: NA
J gene: TRBJ2-1
clone size: NA

CDR3 protein: CATSRGSSSYEQYF
CDR3 DNA: TGTGCCACCAGCAGAGGGTCAAGCTCCTACGAGCAGTACTTC
V gene: TRBV15
D gene: NA
J gene: TRBJ2-7
clone size: NA

CDR3 protein: CASTRTLSTEAFF
CDR3 DNA: TGTGCCAGCACTAGGACGTTAAGCACTGAAGCTTTCTTT
V gene: TRBV6-5
D gene: NA
J gene: TRBJ1-1
clone size: NA

CDR3 protein: CASSPTGGNTEAFF
CDR3 DNA: TGTGCCAGCTCACCCACAGGGGGGAACACTGAAGCTTTCTTT
V gene: TRBV18
D gene: TRBD1
J gene: TRBJ1-1
clone size: few

CDR3 protein: CASSSMGQGRHEQFF
CDR3 DNA: TGTGCCAGCAGTTCGATGGGACAGGGGAGGCATGAGCAGTTCTTC
V gene: TRBV27
D gene: TRBD1
J gene: TRBJ2-1
clone size: NA

CDR3 protein: CAWSVSVSNQPQHF
CDR3 DNA: TGTGCCTGGAGTGTTTCGGTGAGCAATCAGCCCCAGCATTTT
V gene: TRBV30
D gene: NA
J gene: TRBJ1-5
clone size: few

CDR3 protein: CAWSVSGTGVRGSGNTIYF
CDR3 DNA: TGTGCCTGGAGTGTATCTGGGACAGGGGTCAGGGGCTCTGGAAACACCATATATTTT
V gene: TRBV30
D gene: TRBD1
J gene: TRBJ1-3
clone size: NA

CDR3 protein: CASSLGTVDTQYF
CDR3 DNA: TGTGCCAGCAGCTTGGGGACGGTTGATACGCAGTATTTT
V gene: TRBV7-2
D gene: NA
J gene: TRBJ2-3
clone size: NA

CDR3 protein: CASSATGADLHNEQFF
CDR3 DNA: TGTGCCAGCAGTGCCACCGGAGCAGACCTCCACAATGAGCAGTTCTTC
V gene: TRBV27
D gene: NA
J gene: TRBJ2-1
clone size: NA

CDR3 protein: CASSSAQTYEQYF
CDR3 DNA: TGTGCCAGCAGTTCGGCGCAGACCTACGAGCAGTACTTC
V gene: TRBV28
D gene: NA
J gene: TRBJ2-7
clone size: few

CDR3 protein: CASSIPRGGNEQFF
CDR3 DNA: TGTGCCAGTAGTATCCCCCGGGGTGGGAATGAGCAGTTCTTC
V gene: TRBV19
D gene: NA
J gene: TRBJ2-1
clone size: few

CDR3 protein: CASRGAGANVLTF
CDR3 DNA: TGTGCCAGCAGGGGAGCCGGGGCCAACGTCCTGACTTTC
V gene: TRBV6-6
D gene: NA
J gene: TRBJ2-6
clone size: few

CDR3 protein: CASSESGTVYSNQPQHF
CDR3 DNA: TGTGCCAGCAGCGAATCCGGGACAGTTTATAGCAATCAGCCCCAGCATTTT
V gene: TRBV7-2
D gene: TRBD1
J gene: TRBJ1-5
clone size: few

CDR3 protein: CSALAARSYNEQFF
CDR3 DNA: TGCAGCGCCCTAGCTGCCCGCTCCTACAATGAGCAGTTCTTC
V gene: TRBV29-1
D gene: NA
J gene: TRBJ2-1
clone size: few

CDR3 protein: CASSLGQNYGYTF
CDR3 DNA: TGTGCCAGCAGCTTAGGACAGAACTATGGCTACACCTTC
V gene: TRBV11-3
D gene: NA
J gene: TRBJ1-2
clone size: few

CDR3 protein: CASRTELTDTQYF
CDR3 DNA: TGTGCCAGTAGGACCGAACTCACAGATACGCAGTATTTT
V gene: TRBV2
D gene: NA
J gene: TRBJ2-3
clone size: few

CDR3 protein: CASRPQGWNSPLHF
CDR3 DNA: TGTGCCAGCAGGCCGCAGGGGTGGAATTCACCCCTCCACTTT
V gene: TRBV6-5
D gene: NA
J gene: TRBJ1-6
clone size: NA

CDR3 protein: CASSGGTGRISTEAFF
CDR3 DNA: TGTGCCAGCAGTGGGGGTACCGGTCGGATTAGCACTGAAGCTTTCTTT
V gene: TRBV6-1
D gene: NA
J gene: TRBJ1-1
clone size: few

CDR3 protein: CASSPGQTQETQYF
CDR3 DNA: TGTGCCAGCAGCCCCGGACAGACCCAAGAGACCCAGTACTTC
V gene: TRBV7-9
D gene: NA
J gene: TRBJ2-5
clone size: NA

CDR3 protein: CASSETYEQYF
CDR3 DNA: TGTGCCAGCAGTGAGACCTACGAGCAGTACTTC
V gene: TRBV2
D gene: NA
J gene: TRBJ2-7
clone size: few

CDR3 protein: CASSVRLGSNEQYF
CDR3 DNA: TGTGCCAGCAGTGTCCGACTAGGGTCTAACGAGCAGTACTTC
V gene: TRBV27
D gene: NA
J gene: TRBJ2-7
clone size: few

CDR3 protein: CASSTRRGNQPQHF
CDR3 DNA: TGTGCCAGTAGTACCCGGAGGGGCAATCAGCCCCAGCATTTT
V gene: TRBV19
D gene: NA
J gene: TRBJ1-5
clone size: NA

CDR3 protein: CAWGERETQYF
CDR3 DNA: TGTGCCTGGGGTGAGAGAGAGACCCAGTACTTC
V gene: TRBV30
D gene: NA
J gene: TRBJ2-5
clone size: few

CDR3 protein: CSVGMGQKQETQYF
CDR3 DNA: TGCAGCGTGGGAATGGGGCAGAAACAAGAGACCCAGTACTTC
V gene: TRBV29-1
D gene: NA
J gene: TRBJ2-5
clone size: few

CDR3 protein: CASSRRVGTEAFF
CDR3 DNA: TGTGCCAGCAGCCGAAGAGTAGGAACTGAAGCTTTCTTT
V gene: TRBV11-2
D gene: NA
J gene: TRBJ1-1
clone size: NA

CDR3 protein: CASSHNQPQHF
CDR3 DNA: TGTGCCAGCAGTCATAATCAGCCCCAGCATTTT
V gene: TRBV28
D gene: NA
J gene: TRBJ1-5
clone size: NA

CDR3 protein: CASSPPRGSTDTQYF
CDR3 DNA: TGCGCCAGCAGCCCTCCCCGGGGTAGCACAGATACGCAGTATTTT
V gene: TRBV4-1
D gene: NA
J gene: TRBJ2-3
clone size: NA

CDR3 protein: CASSLTSAAYNEQFF
CDR3 DNA: TGTGCCAGCAGCCTGACTAGCGCCGCCTACAATGAGCAGTTCTTC
V gene: TRBV14
D gene: TRBD2
J gene: TRBJ2-1
clone size: NA

CDR3 protein: CAWSVSGFYGYTF
CDR3 DNA: TGTGCCTGGAGTGTTTCGGGGTTCTATGGCTACACCTTC
V gene: TRBV30
D gene: NA
J gene: TRBJ1-2
clone size: few

CDR3 protein: CASSQWWTNNQPQHF
CDR3 DNA: TGCGCCAGCAGTCAATGGTGGACAAACAATCAGCCCCAGCATTTT
V gene: TRBV23-1
D gene: NA
J gene: TRBJ1-5
clone size: NA

CDR3 protein: CASSPTGDGYTF
CDR3 DNA: TGCGCCAGCAGCCCGACGGGGGACGGCTACACCTTC
V gene: TRBV5-1
D gene: NA
J gene: TRBJ1-2
clone size: few

CDR3 protein: CASSPDTGVYEQYF
CDR3 DNA: TGCGCCAGCAGCCCAGATACAGGGGTCTACGAGCAGTACTTC
V gene: TRBV5-1
D gene: TRBD1
J gene: TRBJ2-7
clone size: NA

CDR3 protein: CASSPREGGTGELFF
CDR3 DNA: TGTGCCAGCTCACCACGAGAAGGTGGCACCGGGGAGCTGTTTTTT
V gene: TRBV18
D gene: NA
J gene: TRBJ2-2
clone size: NA